This entry concerns a single T cell receptor beta chain. Its specificity is not known. These data come from a study of response to subunit inactivated influenza vaccine. One entry per CDR3 protein, called by TCRdb with MiXCR from the RT-PCR reads. The repertoire has 600,000 to 850,000 distinct CDR3 sequences, 12% to 15% of them found once; the top ten carry approximately 7.6%. This CDR3 spans 14 amino acids. The ends were cut back, 9 bases at V and 0 bases at J, with 12 bases in the middle. General study results and limits: Every seasonal influenza vaccination brings in few new T cells, the authors suggested.

The sample in question was PBMCs from blood, obtained roughly 2 weeks before vaccination. The sequence was collected from a man aged 50 or older who received an inactivated influenza vaccine. V usage is TRBV12-3 or TRBV12-4 and J usage is TRBJ1-5; a possible D gene is TRBD1 (5 bases). CDR3 region: CASQGAYSNQPQHF. DNA of the CDR3: TGTGCCAGTCAAGGGGCGTATAGCAATCAGCCCCAGCATTTT.